The clone carrying this T cell receptor (beta chain) has just one count. This specimen comes from a study of blood T cell repertoires in COVID-19. Study-wide context: COVID-19 samples from acute and convalescent phases originated in the United States, Italy and Spain. T cells, B-cell-depleted T cells, or PBMCs supplied cDNA or gDNA.

Original methodology: Using reference gene primer amplification, nucleated cell counts were estimated. Repertoires were generated with immunoSEQ multiplex PCR, while TCRdb's copy carries only in-frame clones and drops some. That table furnishes V, J and clone size, whereas the DNA furnished D and trimming. Here the sample spans roughly 110,000 clones, more than 70% being singletons. J was trimmed by 10 bases and V by 3 bases; bases with no gene match: 6. The CDR3 consists of 15 residues. The germline V gene has CDR1 SGHNT and CDR2 YYREEE (reference sequence). This TCR derives from a man aged 35 to 55 with active or convalescent COVID-19. This sequence joins TRBV5-4 and TRBJ1-6; the match to TRBD1 covers 11 bases. Sequenced: peripheral blood. CDR3 amino acids: CASSSGDRGISPLHF. The CDR3 DNA sequence: TGTGCCAGCAGCTCCGGGGACAGGGGGATATCACCCCTCCACTTT.